Here is one T cell receptor (beta chain) with its context. Its target is unknown. Naive CD8 populations comprised CD45RO-negative cells positively selected for CCR7, excluding terminally differentiated effector memory CD45RA+ cells. Sequencing was performed with immunoSEQ multiplex PCR; in TCRdb, only in-frame clones are kept and a portion is missing. The sample has some 580,000 clones, 95% to 98% seen once; the top ten hold 0.25% to 0.35%. These data originate in a study of shared clonotypes between healthy human individuals. Study at large: Donors, aged 18 to 49, were two women and a few men.

Whole-study results and caveats: Non-shared clonotypes had lower generation probabilities than those shared by all four donors. Sharing across several donors was seen in about 5% of naive CD4 clonotypes. The diversity represented, both genetic and in exposure history, was limited by few donors.

This TCR was sampled from a man between 25 and 39 years old in good health. The sample taken for sequencing was naive CD8+ T cells sorted from blood.

The CDR3 region has the DNA TGTGCCAGCAGCTTCCCGGCGGGAGATCTCTCCTACGAGCAGTACTTC. As protein: CASSFPAGDLSYEQYF. The genes are TRBV7-2 and TRBJ2-7; 7 bases fit TRBD2. Germline CDR1 is SGHTA and CDR2 is FQGNSA. The junction had 8 bases not matched to a gene; V was cut back by 3 bases and J by 0 bases. There are 16 residues in the CDR3.